These T cell receptor beta chains were read from a single sample in a study of control samples from healthy donors and cancer patients. This table comes from immunoSEQ multiplex PCR, and its TCRdb copy is limited to in-frame clones, with some not included. The sample table sets out 150,000 to 200,000 clones. What was sequenced was blood. Source of these receptors: a woman aged 25 to 45 in good health. Both conserved end residues are part of each CDR3. Each record gives: J gene, V gene, D gene, CDR3 protein, CDR3 DNA. A D gene is named only where the DNA matches it firmly.

TRBJ1-1 TRBV28 - CASRQGTEAFF TGTGCCAGCAGGCAGGGCACTGAAGCTTTCTTT
TRBJ1-4 TRBV29-1 TRBD1 CSVETGANEKLFF TGCAGCGTTGAAACAGGGGCGAATGAAAAACTGTTTTTT
TRBJ1-1 TRBV30 - CAWSVRGTVYLWNTEAFF TGTGCCTGGAGTGTACGGGGGACGGTGTATTTGTGGAACACTGAAGCTTTCTTT
TRBJ2-7 TRBV27 - CASSLLTPGGGSYEQYF TGTGCCAGCAGTTTACTTACGCCAGGGGGGGGGTCCTACGAGCAGTACTTC
TRBJ1-2 TRBV30 - CAWSSGGPGYTF TGTGCCTGGAGTTCGGGGGGACCTGGCTACACCTTC
TRBJ2-7 TRBV27 - CASSLGSTYEQYF TGTGCCAGTTCCCTCGGTTCCACCTACGAGCAGTACTTC
TRBJ2-1 TRBV19 - CASSIWAEGYVGSYNEQFF TGTGCCAGTAGTATTTGGGCTGAGGGGTACGTCGGCTCCTACAATGAGCAGTTCTTC
TRBJ1-2 TRBV23-1 TRBD1 CASSHPTGWVRGLLNSGYTF TGCGCCAGCAGTCACCCCACCGGTTGGGTCAGGGGGCTGCTGAACTCTGGCTACACCTTC
TRBJ2-3 TRBV5-1 - CASSYTETDTQYF TGCGCCAGCAGCTACACGGAGACAGATACGCAGTATTTT
TRBJ1-2 TRBV29-1 - CSVDRGGENYGYTF TGCAGCGTTGATCGCGGTGGGGAGAACTATGGCTACACCTTC
TRBJ2-5 TRBV15 TRBD2 CATSRGPSGGIQETQYF TGTGCCACCAGCAGAGGGCCTAGCGGGGGGATCCAAGAGACCCAGTACTTC
TRBJ1-3 TRBV7-6 - CASSLESRGDNTIYF TGTGCCAGCAGCTTAGAAAGTCGGGGGGATAACACCATATATTTT
TRBJ1-4 TRBV5-1 - CASSLGQNEKLFF TGCGCCAGCAGCTTAGGGCAGAATGAAAAACTGTTTTTT
TRBJ1-6 TRBV11-2 - CASSFGSSYNSPLHF TGTGCCAGCAGCTTCGGCAGCTCCTATAATTCACCCCTCCACTTT
TRBJ2-7 TRBV10-1 - CASSRQGSYEQYF TGCGCCAGCAGTCGCCAGGGCTCCTACGAGCAGTACTTC
TRBJ1-4 TRBV18 TRBD1 CASSYDTGVSNEKLFF TGTGCCAGCTCATATGATACAGGGGTCTCTAATGAAAAACTGTTTTTT
TRBJ2-2 TRBV6-2/TRBV6-3 - CASSRAETGELFF TGTGCCAGCAGTAGGGCGGAGACCGGGGAGCTGTTTTTT
TRBJ1-6 TRBV27 - CASSLGWSSPLHF TGTGCCAGCAGTTTAGGGTGGAGTTCACCCCTCCACTTT
TRBJ1-5 TRBV4-1 - CASSQDQQLNQPQHF TGCGCCAGCAGCCAAGATCAACAGCTAAATCAGCCCCAGCATTTT
TRBJ1-2 TRBV6-2/TRBV6-3 - CASSTGPHGYTF TGTGCCAGCAGTACCGGACCACATGGCTACACCTTC
TRBJ2-7 TRBV6-1 TRBD1 CASSEGQGLYYEQYF TGTGCCAGCAGTGAAGGACAGGGGCTATACTACGAGCAGTACTTC
TRBJ2-1 TRBV4-3 TRBD1 CASSQDLLGQHLF TGCGCCAGCAGCCAAGATCTCTTGGGACAGCATCTCTTC
TRBJ1-3 TRBV27 - CASSGRFSSGNTIYF TGTGCCAGCAGCGGACGGTTTAGCTCTGGAAACACCATATATTTT
TRBJ1-1 TRBV14 - CASSPGGGSTEAFF TGTGCCAGCAGCCCCGGGGGGGGATCAACTGAAGCTTTCTTT
TRBJ1-5 TRBV30 TRBD1 CAWAGTGSQPQHF TGTGCCTGGGCCGGGACAGGGAGTCAGCCCCAGCATTTT
TRBJ2-3 TRBV11-3 - CASSPGGGGADTQYF TGTGCCAGCAGCCCGGGCGGAGGGGGGGCAGATACGCAGTATTTT
TRBJ2-2 TRBV6-5 - CASSYRQGEAGELFF TGTGCCAGCAGTTACAGGCAGGGTGAGGCCGGGGAGCTGTTTTTT
TRBJ2-2 TRBV7-2 TRBD2 CASSSRGAPGELFF TGTGCCAGCAGCTCGCGGGGGGCCCCCGGGGAGCTGTTTTTT
TRBJ2-7 TRBV7-2 TRBD1 CASSLGSGTGAVEQYF TGTGCCAGCAGCTTAGGTTCCGGGACAGGGGCAGTGGAGCAGTACTTC
TRBJ2-3 TRBV10-1 TRBD1 CASSPGQGSLGTQYF TGCGCCAGCAGTCCGGGACAGGGGAGTTTAGGGACGCAGTATTTT
TRBJ1-2 TRBV5-1 - CASSPTGGDGYTF TGCGCCAGCAGCCCGACGGGGGGCGATGGCTACACCTTC
TRBJ1-1 TRBV28 - CASSLPLGGGGTEAFF TGTGCCAGCAGTTTACCCTTGGGGGGGGGCGGCACTGAAGCTTTCTTT
TRBJ2-3 TRBV10-1 TRBD2 CASSRGGRDTQYF TGCGCCAGCAGTCGGGGGGGCCGGGATACGCAGTATTTT
TRBJ2-1 TRBV7-7 TRBD1 CASSLRGGDRGKNEQFF TGTGCTAGCAGCTTAAGGGGAGGTGACAGGGGAAAGAATGAGCAGTTCTTC
TRBJ2-7 TRBV9 TRBD1 CASSHGTGSAYEQYF TGTGCCAGCAGCCACGGGACAGGTAGCGCATACGAGCAGTACTTC
TRBJ2-1 TRBV6-4 TRBD2 CASSARPGGLRNNEQFF TGTGCCAGCAGTGCTCGACCGGGGGGGCTCCGAAACAATGAGCAGTTCTTC
TRBJ1-1 TRBV5-4 TRBD1 CASSLVGTVKAFF TGTGCCAGCAGCTTGGTGGGGACAGTTAAAGCTTTCTTT
TRBJ1-5 TRBV28 - CASSLDQPQHF TGTGCCAGCAGTCTAGATCAGCCCCAGCATTTT
TRBJ2-7 TRBV20-1 - CSARESYEQYF TGCAGTGCTAGAGAGTCCTACGAGCAGTACTTC
TRBJ2-1 TRBV9 TRBD2 CASTREGMWDEQFF TGTGCCAGCACCCGGGAGGGGATGTGGGATGAGCAGTTCTTC
TRBJ1-4 TRBV2 - CASSERGTNEKLFF TGTGCCAGCAGTGAAAGGGGGACTAATGAAAAACTGTTTTTT
TRBJ2-2 TRBV27 TRBD1 CASSSLRDRGNTGELFF TGTGCCAGCAGTTCCCTTCGGGACAGGGGTAACACCGGGGAGCTGTTTTTT
TRBJ1-5 TRBV7-8 - CASSLVRGLNQPQHF TGTGCCAGCAGCTTAGTCAGGGGCCTTAATCAGCCCCAGCATTTT
TRBJ1-2 TRBV27 - CASSKSASGYTF TGTGCCAGCAGCAAAAGCGCGAGTGGCTACACCTTC
TRBJ1-3 TRBV6-6 TRBD1 CASRLQGAGNTIYF TGTGCCAGCAGGCTACAGGGGGCTGGAAACACCATATATTTT
TRBJ1-1 TRBV7-9 TRBD1 CASRVGQQNTEAFF TGTGCCAGCAGGGTGGGACAGCAGAACACTGAAGCTTTCTTT
TRBJ1-1 TRBV28 - CASSLRRSMNTEAFF TGTGCCAGCAGTTTAAGACGGAGCATGAACACTGAAGCTTTCTTT
TRBJ2-7 TRBV30 TRBD1 CAWLTGSEQYF TGTGCCTGGTTGACAGGGTCCGAGCAGTACTTC
TRBJ2-3 TRBV24-1 - CATGAPSTDTQYF TGTGCCACAGGGGCTCCCAGCACAGATACGCAGTATTTT
TRBJ1-5 TRBV19 TRBD1 CASSSNSYRGREDF TGTGCCAGTAGTTCCAATTCCTACAGGGGGCGCGAGGATTTT
TRBJ2-7 TRBV19 TRBD2 CASSPSGAEQYF TGTGCCAGTAGTCCTAGCGGGGCCGAGCAGTACTTC
TRBJ1-6 TRBV6-5 TRBD1 CASSYGQAHVNSPLHF TGTGCCAGCAGTTACGGACAGGCCCACGTAAATTCACCCCTCCACTTT
TRBJ1-5 TRBV18 - CASSPSDQPQHF TGTGCCAGCTCACCCTCGGATCAGCCCCAGCATTTT
TRBJ1-3 TRBV5-1 TRBD1 CASSIDPGQGTGNTIYF TGCGCCAGCAGCATAGATCCGGGACAGGGCACTGGAAACACCATATATTTT
TRBJ1-6 TRBV5-1 TRBD1 CASSVTGETSPLHF TGCGCCAGCAGCGTAACAGGGGAGACTTCACCCCTCCACTTT